This is a list of T cell receptor beta chains from one sample in a study of blood T cell repertoires in COVID-19. Sequencing used immunoSEQ multiplex PCR; TCRdb keeps in-frame clones, though not all of them. The sample includes hundreds of thousands of clones, roughly 86% of them seen just once. The sequencing sample was made of peripheral blood. The receptors here all came from a woman aged 55-75 years with COVID-19, enrolled during active disease. CDR3s include the opening cysteine and the closing phenylalanine or tryptophan. The order of the fields is CDR3 protein, CDR3 DNA, clone size, J gene, D gene, V gene. D genes are given only for firm matches. The listing skips clone size in some rows; elsewhere it reads once, few, many or a size class.

CAAGDTEAFF TGTGCAGCCGGGGACACTGAAGCTTTCTTT . TRBJ1-1 . TRBV12-5
CASSTGQPGVNEQFF TGTGCCAGCAGCACTGGACAGCCTGGGGTAAATGAGCAGTTCTTC . TRBJ2-1 . TRBV7-2
CASSAYDTEAFF TGTGCCAGCAGCGCCTACGACACTGAAGCTTTCTTT . TRBJ1-1 . TRBV9
CASSFGGQGGFHEQFF TGTGCCAGCAGCTTCGGAGGACAGGGAGGGTTCCATGAGCAGTTCTTC . TRBJ2-1 . TRBV5-4
CASSLVGSGFGNTIYF TGCGCCAGCAGCTTGGTGGGTTCGGGGTTCGGAAACACCATATATTTT . TRBJ1-3 . TRBV5-1
CATSTEPNNSPLHF TGTGCCACCTCGACAGAGCCGAATAATTCACCCCTCCACTTT . TRBJ1-6 . TRBV10-3
CASSQGASAVIRVSPLHF TGTGCCAGCAGCCAGGGGGCCTCGGCGGTAATAAGGGTTTCACCCCTCCACTTT . TRBJ1-6 . TRBV14
CASSFHRDGAKNIQYF TGTGCCAGCAGTTTCCACAGGGATGGCGCCAAAAACATTCAGTACTTC . TRBJ2-4 . TRBV6-5
CASSLAGLAGGYHSSGELFF TGTGCCAGCAGTTTAGCGGGACTAGCGGGGGGGTACCACTCAAGTGGGGAGCTGTTTTTT . TRBJ2-2 TRBD2 TRBV27
CASSYSGPSGELFF TGTGCCAGCAGTTACTCGGGGCCGTCCGGGGAGCTGTTTTTT once TRBJ2-2 . TRBV6-6
CASSQGYREASEKLFF TGCGCCAGCAGCCAAGGCTACAGGGAAGCTAGTGAAAAACTGTTTTTT . TRBJ1-4 . TRBV4-1
CASSPFRNQPQHF TGTGCCAGCTCACCGTTCAGGAATCAGCCCCAGCATTTT . TRBJ1-5 . TRBV18
CASSVWGTGGTDTQYF TGTGCCAGCAGTGTTTGGGGGACAGGGGGCACAGATACGCAGTATTTT . TRBJ2-3 TRBD1 TRBV2
CASSEGVRNTEAFF TGTGCCAGCAGCGAAGGGGTTCGGAACACTGAAGCTTTCTTT . TRBJ1-1 . TRBV5-4
CASSPGGHEQYF TGTGCCAGCTCACCGGGGGGTCACGAGCAGTACTTC . TRBJ2-7 . TRBV18
CASSLTPGGYEKLFF TGTGCCAGCAGCTTGACTCCAGGGGGCTACGAAAAACTGTTTTTT . TRBJ1-4 TRBD1 TRBV5-6